This section outlines one T cell receptor beta chain sequence together with its context. The study drew donors from healthy Caucasian individuals in Russia aged roughly 6 to 90. Isolated PBMCs totaled at least 6.5 million in each sample. Trimming took 4 bases from V and 4 from J, leaving 19 bases between them. This CDR3 has 16 residues. Germline CDR1 is KGHDR and CDR2 is SFDVKD. Combining a sample-barcoded 5' primer with a J-beta primer mix, a second PCR ran for roughly 6 to 12 cycles. TCRdb redid the calling of the 5' RACE reads with MiXCR, one entry per CDR3 protein. The sample has roughly 1,700,000 distinct CDR3 sequences, roughly 30% seen once. This sample is drawn from a study of blood T cells in healthy people across ages.

Sequenced: blood. The receptor comes from a woman between 25 and 40 years old in good health. The chain joins TRBV24-1 to TRBJ2-7; D is unclear. This chain's CDR3 is CATSDPAKGPSYEQYF. The CDR3 DNA reads TGTGCCACCAGTGACCCTGCGAAGGGTCCAAGTTACGAGCAGTACTTC.